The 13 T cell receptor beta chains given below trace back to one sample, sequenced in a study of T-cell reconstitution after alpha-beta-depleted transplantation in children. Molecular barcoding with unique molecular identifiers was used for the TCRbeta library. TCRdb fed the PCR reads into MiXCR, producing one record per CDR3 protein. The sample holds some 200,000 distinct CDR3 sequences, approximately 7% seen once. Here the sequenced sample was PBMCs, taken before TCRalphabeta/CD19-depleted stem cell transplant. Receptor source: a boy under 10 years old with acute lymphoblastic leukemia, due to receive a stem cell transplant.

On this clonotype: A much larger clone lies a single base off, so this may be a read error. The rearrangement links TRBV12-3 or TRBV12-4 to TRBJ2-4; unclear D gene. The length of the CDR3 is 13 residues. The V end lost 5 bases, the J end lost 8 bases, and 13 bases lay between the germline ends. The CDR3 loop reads CASSPPVLDIQYF. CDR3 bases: TGTGCCAGCAGTCCCCCCGTACTCGACATTCAGTACTTC.

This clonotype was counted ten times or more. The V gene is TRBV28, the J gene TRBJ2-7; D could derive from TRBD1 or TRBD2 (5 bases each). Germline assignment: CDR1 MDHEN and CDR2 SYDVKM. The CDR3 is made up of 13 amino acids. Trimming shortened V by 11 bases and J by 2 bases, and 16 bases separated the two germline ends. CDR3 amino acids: CALTGQYPYEQYF. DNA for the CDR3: TGTGCCTTGACGGGGCAATACCCCTACGAGCAGTACTTC.

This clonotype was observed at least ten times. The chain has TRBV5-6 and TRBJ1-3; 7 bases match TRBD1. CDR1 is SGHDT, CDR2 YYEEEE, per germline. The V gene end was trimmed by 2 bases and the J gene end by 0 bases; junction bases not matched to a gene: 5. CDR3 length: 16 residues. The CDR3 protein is CASSFARQGSGNTIYF. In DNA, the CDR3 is TGTGCCAGCAGCTTTGCGAGACAGGGCTCTGGAAACACCATATATTTT.

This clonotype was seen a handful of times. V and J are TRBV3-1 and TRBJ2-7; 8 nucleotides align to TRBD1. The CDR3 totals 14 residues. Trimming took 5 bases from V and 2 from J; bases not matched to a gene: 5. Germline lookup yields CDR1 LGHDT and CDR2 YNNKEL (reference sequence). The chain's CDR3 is CASSGRDRTYEQYF. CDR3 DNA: TGTGCCAGCAGCGGCCGGGACAGGACCTACGAGCAGTACTTC.

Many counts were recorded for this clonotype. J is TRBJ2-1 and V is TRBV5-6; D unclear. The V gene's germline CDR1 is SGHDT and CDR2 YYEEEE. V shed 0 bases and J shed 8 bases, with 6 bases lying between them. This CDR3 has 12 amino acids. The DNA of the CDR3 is TGTGCCAGCAGCTTGGAAATCTATGAGCAGTTCTTC. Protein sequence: CASSLEIYEQFF.

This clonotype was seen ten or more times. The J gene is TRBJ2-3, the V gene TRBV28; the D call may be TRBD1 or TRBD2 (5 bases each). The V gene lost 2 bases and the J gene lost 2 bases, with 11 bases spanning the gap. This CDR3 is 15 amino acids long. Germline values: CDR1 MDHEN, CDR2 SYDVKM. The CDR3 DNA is TGTGCCAGCAGTTTAGTAGGGGACCTCACAGATACGCAGTATTTT. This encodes CASSLVGDLTDTQYF.

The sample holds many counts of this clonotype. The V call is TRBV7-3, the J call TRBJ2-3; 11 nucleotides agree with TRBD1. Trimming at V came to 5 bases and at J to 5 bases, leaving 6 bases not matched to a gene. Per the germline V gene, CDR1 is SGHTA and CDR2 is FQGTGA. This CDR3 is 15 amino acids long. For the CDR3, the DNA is TGTGCCAGCAGCCTTGGACAGGGGGCAGTAGATACGCAGTATTTT. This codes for CASSLGQGAVDTQYF.

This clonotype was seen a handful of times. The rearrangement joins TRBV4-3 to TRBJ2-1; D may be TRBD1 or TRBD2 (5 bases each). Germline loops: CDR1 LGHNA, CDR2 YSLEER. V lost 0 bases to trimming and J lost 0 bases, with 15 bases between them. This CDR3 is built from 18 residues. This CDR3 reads CASSQERRGSTSYNEQFF. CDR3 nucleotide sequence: TGCGCCAGCAGCCAAGAAAGACGGGGCAGTACCTCCTACAATGAGCAGTTCTTC.

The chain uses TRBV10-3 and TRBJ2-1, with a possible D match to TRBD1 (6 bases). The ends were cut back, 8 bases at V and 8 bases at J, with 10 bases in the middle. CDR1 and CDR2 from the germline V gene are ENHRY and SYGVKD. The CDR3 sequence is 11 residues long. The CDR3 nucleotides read TGTGCCATCGAGAAGGGGGATGAGCAGTTCTTC. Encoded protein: CAIEKGDEQFF.

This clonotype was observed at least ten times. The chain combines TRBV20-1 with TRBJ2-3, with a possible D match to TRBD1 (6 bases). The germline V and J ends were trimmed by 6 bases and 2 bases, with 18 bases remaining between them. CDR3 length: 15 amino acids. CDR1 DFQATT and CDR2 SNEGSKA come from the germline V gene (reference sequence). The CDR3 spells CSASTTGDNTDTQYF. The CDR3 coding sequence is TGCAGTGCGAGCACGACAGGAGATAACACAGATACGCAGTATTTT.

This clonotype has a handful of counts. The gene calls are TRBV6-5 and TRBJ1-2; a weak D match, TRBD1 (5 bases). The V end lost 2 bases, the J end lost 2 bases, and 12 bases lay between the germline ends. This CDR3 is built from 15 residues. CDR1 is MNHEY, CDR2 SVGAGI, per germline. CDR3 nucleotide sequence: TGTGCCAGCAGTTACCCTAGTGCAGGGAACTATGGCTACACCTTC. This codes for CASSYPSAGNYGYTF.

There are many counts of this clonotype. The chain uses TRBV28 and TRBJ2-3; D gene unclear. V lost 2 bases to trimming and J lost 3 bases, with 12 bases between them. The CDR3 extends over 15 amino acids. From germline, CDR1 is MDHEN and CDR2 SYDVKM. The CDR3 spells CASSLTGPPTDTQYF. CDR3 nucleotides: TGTGCCAGCAGTTTAACCGGGCCCCCGACAGATACGCAGTATTTT.

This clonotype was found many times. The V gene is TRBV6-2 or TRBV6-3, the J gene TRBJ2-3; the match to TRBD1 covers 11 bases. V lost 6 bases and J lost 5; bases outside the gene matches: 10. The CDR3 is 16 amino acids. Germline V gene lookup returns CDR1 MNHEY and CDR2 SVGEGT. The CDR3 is CASSKFGQGAGDTQYF. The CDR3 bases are TGTGCCAGCAGCAAATTCGGACAGGGGGCTGGAGATACGCAGTATTTT.